Each of the 25 T cell receptor beta chains below was sequenced from the same sample in a study of blood T cell repertoires in COVID-19. This table comes from immunoSEQ multiplex PCR, and its TCRdb copy is limited to in-frame clones, with some not included. The sample consists of about 250,000 clones, about 88% of them appearing once. Specimen: PBMCs or T cells enriched from blood (not recorded which). These receptors originate from a woman between 45 and 60 years old who had been exposed to COVID-19.

CDR3 region: CASSGRVSTEAFF. CDR3 nucleotides: TGTGCCAGCAGTGGCAGGGTGTCCACTGAAGCTTTCTTT. The chain employs TRBV2 and TRBJ1-1; D is perhaps TRBD1 (5 bases). Germline V gene sequence: CDR1 SNHLY, CDR2 FYNNEI. The CDR3 is made up of 13 amino acids. Trimming left V 4 bases short and J 4 bases short, with 10 bases between.

The chain carries TRBV3-1 (or the pseudogene TRBV3-2) and TRBJ1-1; no firm D call. The V gene lost 3 bases and the J gene lost 1 base, with 15 bases spanning the gap. Germline V gene data show CDR1 as LGHDT and CDR2 as YNNKEL (reference sequence). CDR3 length: 16 amino acids. In nucleotides, the CDR3 is TGTGCCAGCAGCCAGAAAACGGGGAACAAGAACACTGAAGCTTTCTTT. This sequence encodes CASSQKTGNKNTEAFF.

The chain recombines TRBV28 with TRBJ2-5; TRBD1 might be the D (6 bases). CDR1 and CDR2 from the germline V gene are MDHEN and SYDVKM. This CDR3 spans 13 amino acids. The V end was cut by 7 bases, the J end by 5 bases, with 14 bases between. CDR3 sequence reads: CASNPGEWETQYF. The DNA for the CDR3 is TGTGCCAGCAACCCAGGGGAGTGGGAGACCCAGTACTTC.

The chain uses TRBV10-2 and TRBJ2-5; 8 bases fit TRBD2. V was clipped by 2 bases and J by 4 bases; unmatched bases: 3. CDR1 is WSHSY, CDR2 SAAADI, per germline. CDR3 size: 14 residues. CDR3 protein: CASSEPGLGETQYF. CDR3 coding DNA: TGCGCCAGCAGTGAGCCGGGACTAGGAGAGACCCAGTACTTC.

This sequence joins TRBV5-6 and TRBJ1-5, with D hard to call. V gave up 4 bases and J gave up 6 bases, with 11 bases separating them. Germline CDR1 and CDR2: SGHDT and YYEEEE. The CDR3 covers 13 residues. CDR3 in DNA: TGTGCCAGCAGCGTCCGAGAGGGTCAGCCCCAGCATTTT. Translating gives CASSVREGQPQHF.

The genes are TRBV18 and TRBJ2-1; 13 bases are shared with TRBD2. V gave up 3 bases and J gave up 8 bases; unmatched junction bases: 10. The length of the CDR3 is 17 residues. CDR1 KGHSH and CDR2 LQKENI come from the germline V gene. CDR3 sequence reads: CASSPWTSGGPLYEQFF. CDR3 DNA: TGTGCCAGCTCACCCTGGACTAGCGGGGGCCCTCTCTATGAGCAGTTCTTC.

This clone was counted many times. The chain links TRBV11-2 to TRBJ1-2, with TRBD1 identical over 7 bases. There are 12 residues in the CDR3. Germline V lookup: CDR1 SGHAT, CDR2 FQNNGV. The ends lost 5 bases at V and 5 bases at J; junction bases unmatched: 2. The CDR3 loop is CASSRTGYGYTF. CDR3 nucleotides: TGTGCCAGCAGCCGGACAGGATATGGCTACACCTTC.

V is TRBV9 and J is TRBJ2-1; possible D gene TRBD2, 6 bases. This CDR3 has 15 residues. V was clipped by 3 bases and J by 6 bases, with 16 bases between them. The germline V gene has CDR1 SGDLS and CDR2 YYNGEE. The CDR3 DNA is TGTGCCAGCAGCGCAATACGGGGGTCGGTCAATGAGCAGTTCTTC. It codes for CASSAIRGSVNEQFF.

The rearrangement links TRBV30 to TRBJ2-1; 8 nucleotides match TRBD2. The germline V gene encodes CDR1 GTSNPN and CDR2 SVGIG (reference sequence). CDR3 size: 14 residues. V lost 2 bases, J lost 4 bases, and 4 bases stayed unmatched. The CDR3 nucleotides are TGTGCCTGGAGTAGGGGCGGGGGGTACAATGAGCAGTTCTTC. It is translated as CAWSRGGGYNEQFF.

The chain links TRBV7-9 to TRBJ1-1; 9 nucleotides agree with TRBD1. V was pared by 1 base and J by 7 bases, with 4 bases of the junction left unmatched. CDR1 SEHNR and CDR2 FQNEAQ come from the germline V gene (reference sequence). CDR3 length: 14 residues. Here the CDR3 DNA reads TGTGCCAGCAGCTTAGATAGGACAGGGGATGAAGCTTTCTTT. Its protein product is CASSLDRTGDEAFF.

The rearrangement links TRBV6-5 to TRBJ1-2, with D possibly TRBD1 on 6 matching bases. Trimming stripped 6 bases from V and 13 bases from J, with 18 bases between. The germline CDR1 and CDR2 sequences are MNHEY and SVGAGI. CDR3 length equals 12 residues. The CDR3 nucleotides read TGTGCCAGCAGAGTGAGAGGGGGTCGAGGCACCTTC. Translation: CASRVRGGRGTF.

This clone showed up just a few times. The chain combines TRBV25-1 with TRBJ2-2; 8 nucleotides match TRBD1. This CDR3 comprises 17 residues. Trimming took 2 bases from V and 6 from J; bases not matched to a gene: 11. In germline, CDR1 is MGHDK, CDR2 SYGVNS. The chain's CDR3 is CASSEPPRGQGAGELFF. The CDR3 bases are TGTGCCAGCAGTGAACCTCCCAGGGGGCAAGGCGCCGGGGAGCTGTTTTTT.

The rearrangement joins TRBV19 to TRBJ2-7; 7 positions agree with TRBD1. CDR1 and CDR2 (germline): LNHDA, SQIVND (reference sequence). The CDR3 consists of 14 residues. V was clipped by 5 bases and J by 2 bases; unmatched bases: 6. The CDR3 sequence: CASSASGQPYEQYF. CDR3 coding DNA: TGTGCCAGTAGTGCCTCGGGACAGCCCTACGAGCAGTACTTC. Based on the CDR3 plus reference TRBV19 and TRBJ2-7, the full variable domain is DGGITQSPKYLFRKEGQNVTLSCEQNLNHDAMYWYRQDPGQGLRLIYYSQIVNDFQKGDIAEGYSVSREKKESFPLTVTSAQKNPTAFYLCASSASGQPYEQYFGPGTRLTVT.

This CDR3 reads CASSSRTEGEAFF. Written as DNA, the CDR3 is TGTGCCAGCAGCTCCCGGACCGAGGGAGAAGCTTTCTTT. The chain uses TRBV3-1 (or the pseudogene TRBV3-2) and TRBJ1-1; D not certain. V lost 5 bases, J lost 8 bases, and 15 bases lay in between. The CDR3 has 13 amino acids. Germline loops: CDR1 LGHDT, CDR2 YNNKEL (reference sequence).

The chain is built from TRBV2 and TRBJ1-2, with TRBD1 identical over 11 bases. CDR1 is SNHLY, CDR2 FYNNEI, per germline. The CDR3 is 17 amino acids. With V trimmed by 7 bases and J by 0 bases, 10 bases remained unmatched. As DNA, the CDR3 is TGTGCCAGCATCGGGACAGGGGGGAAGCTAGCTAACTATGGCTACACCTTC. This encodes CASIGTGGKLANYGYTF.

The count of this clone is one. The chain is built from TRBV6-5 and TRBJ2-6; the D is unclear. Germline CDR1 reads MNHEY; CDR2 reads SVGAGI. CDR3 length: 15 residues. V was pared by 6 bases and J by 0 bases, with 9 bases between. The CDR3 spells CASRRGSSGANVLTF. The CDR3 region has the DNA TGTGCCAGCAGGCGAGGCAGCTCTGGGGCCAACGTCCTGACTTTC.

J is TRBJ1-3 and V is TRBV9; D not resolved. This CDR3 spans 13 amino acids. Germline lookup yields CDR1 SGDLS and CDR2 YYNGEE. V was clipped by 6 bases and J by 1 base, with 8 bases between them. For the CDR3, the DNA is TGTGCCAGCAAGTCCAGGTCTGGAAACACCATATATTTT. It specifies CASKSRSGNTIYF. Looking up the rest from reference TRBV9 and TRBJ1-3 gives the full variable domain: DSGVTQTPKHLITATGQRVTLRCSPRSGDLSVYWYQQSLDQGLQFLIQYYNGEERAKGNILERFSAQQFPDLHSELNLSSLELGDSALYFCASKSRSGNTIYFGEGSWLTVV.

The rearrangement uses TRBV10-2 and TRBJ2-1; TRBD1 matches 7 bases. The CDR3 is 15 amino acids. Germline CDR1 reads WSHSY; CDR2 reads SAAADI. V trimming: 2 bases; J trimming: 10 bases; junction bases outside the gene matches: 11. The CDR3 DNA reads as TGCGCCAGCAGTGAGAGACAGGGAATGCACCTAGAGCAGTTCTTC. Protein sequence: CASSERQGMHLEQFF.

V and J are TRBV28 and TRBJ2-3; a possible D gene is TRBD1 (6 bases). Looked up from germline, CDR1 is MDHEN and CDR2 is SYDVKM. Trimming left V 6 bases short and J 2 bases short, with 18 bases between. The CDR3 runs 16 residues. CDR3 residues: CASSPAEGVHTDTQYF. In nucleotides, the CDR3 is TGTGCCAGCAGCCCCGCTGAGGGGGTCCACACAGATACGCAGTATTTT.

The chain couples TRBV11-3 to TRBJ2-5; 7 positions match TRBD1. The germline CDR1 and CDR2 sequences are SGHNT and YENEEA. V lost 4 bases, J lost 9 bases, and 8 bases stayed unmatched. The CDR3 is 13 amino acids. The chain's CDR3 is CASSSHPQGAQYF. In nucleotides, the CDR3 is TGTGCCAGCAGCTCTCACCCCCAGGGGGCCCAGTACTTC.

This rearrangement joins TRBV7-9 to TRBJ1-2, with a tentative D call TRBD1 (5 bases). V was shortened by 1 base and J by 1 base, with 16 bases between the two germline ends. Germline V gene sequence: CDR1 SEHNR, CDR2 FQNEAQ (reference sequence). The CDR3 has 17 amino acids. The CDR3 sequence is CASSLGGTQSVNYGYTF. In DNA form, the CDR3 reads TGTGCCAGCAGCTTAGGAGGGACTCAAAGCGTTAACTATGGCTACACCTTC.

The chain recombines TRBV7-3 with TRBJ1-2, with TRBD1 identical over 8 bases. V shed 2 bases, J shed 8 bases, and the junction held 7 bases outside the gene matches. The length of the CDR3 is 14 residues. The germline V gene has CDR1 SGHTA and CDR2 FQGTGA. This chain's CDR3 is CASSLYQGAGGYTF. CDR3 nucleotides: TGTGCCAGCAGCTTATACCAGGGGGCAGGGGGCTACACCTTC.

This clone has a single count. This chain uses TRBV10-1 with TRBJ1-1, with 8 positions matching TRBD1. Germline assignment: CDR1 WNHNN and CDR2 SYGVQD (reference sequence). V was pared by 0 bases and J by 2 bases, with 14 bases of the junction left unmatched. The CDR3 length is 19 residues. CDR3 protein: CASSESLGQGRGRNTEAFF. CDR3 DNA sequence: TGCGCCAGCAGTGAGTCCTTAGGACAGGGAAGGGGGAGAAACACTGAAGCTTTCTTT.

CDR3 protein: CASTFSVAGKETQYF. CDR3 DNA: TGTGCCAGCACTTTTTCCGTAGCGGGGAAAGAGACCCAGTACTTC. V gene TRBV2 combines with J gene TRBJ2-5; TRBD2 matches 8 bases. The germline V gene has CDR1 SNHLY and CDR2 FYNNEI. Trimming cost V 7 bases and J 3 bases; bases outside gene matches: 10. This CDR3 region has 15 residues.

This clone was counted once. CDR3 sequence (DNA): TGTGCCAGCAAGGGACAGGGGATATCCTACGAGCAGTACTTC. Translating gives CASKGQGISYEQYF. The chain recombines TRBV27 with TRBJ2-7; 10 bases fit TRBD1. Germline V CDR1 and CDR2: MNHEY, SMNVEV (reference sequence). Trimming removed 7 bases from V and 1 base from J; junction bases left unmatched: 4. This CDR3 is built from 14 residues.